These T cell receptor beta chains were read from a single sample in a study of cytomegalovirus exposure and HLA in healthy donors. Data came from immunoSEQ multiplex PCR; TCRdb stores just in-frame clones and leaves some out. The sample lists 150,000 to 200,000 clones; around 82% were seen once. The material sequenced was PBMCs. These receptor sequences come from a man aged 30 to 45 in good health and CMV-seropositive. CDR3s include the opening cysteine and the closing phenylalanine or tryptophan. Each record gives: V gene, clone size, D gene, J gene, CDR3 DNA, CDR3 protein. The D gene is left open where the match is weak. Size is omitted from some rows. Given values are once, few, many or a class for expanded clones.

v_call: TRBV2; clone_size: many; d_call: TRBD2; j_call: TRBJ2-5; cdr3_nt: TGTGCCAGCAGTGATATCGGGGGACTAGCGGGAGGACAAGAGACCCAGTACTTC; cdr3_aa: CASSDIGGLAGGQETQYF
v_call: TRBV6-6; clone_size: -; d_call: TRBD2; j_call: TRBJ2-2; cdr3_nt: TGTGCCAGCAGTTACACCTTAGCGGGAGATGGCGGGGAGCTGTTTTTT; cdr3_aa: CASSYTLAGDGGELFF
v_call: TRBV18; clone_size: -; d_call: TRBD1; j_call: TRBJ2-5; cdr3_nt: TGTGCCAGCTCACCCGAAGAGGGACAGGGATCCCAGTACTTC; cdr3_aa: CASSPEEGQGSQYF
v_call: TRBV4-3; clone_size: -; d_call: -; j_call: TRBJ2-5; cdr3_nt: TGCGCCAGCAGCCCTTCAGGGGCGGATCAAGAGACCCAGTACTTC; cdr3_aa: CASSPSGADQETQYF
v_call: TRBV28; clone_size: -; d_call: -; j_call: TRBJ1-5; cdr3_nt: TGTGCCAGCAGTTTCCGTACAGGGATTAGGCAGCCCCAGCATTTT; cdr3_aa: CASSFRTGIRQPQHF
v_call: TRBV7-2; clone_size: -; d_call: -; j_call: TRBJ2-1; cdr3_nt: TGTGCCAGCAGCTTAGAGGCGCGAGCGGGTTCCTTAGGGAATGAGCAGTTCTTC; cdr3_aa: CASSLEARAGSLGNEQFF
v_call: TRBV19; clone_size: -; d_call: -; j_call: TRBJ2-7; cdr3_nt: TGTGCCAGTAGTACTCGTCTGGGACAAGCCTACGAGCAGTACTTC; cdr3_aa: CASSTRLGQAYEQYF
v_call: TRBV5-1; clone_size: once; d_call: -; j_call: TRBJ1-4; cdr3_nt: TGCGCCAGCAGCGGCGGGACGTCCGCAACTAATGAAAAACTGTTTTTT; cdr3_aa: CASSGGTSATNEKLFF
v_call: TRBV7-9; clone_size: -; d_call: TRBD2; j_call: TRBJ2-7; cdr3_nt: TGTGCCAGCAGCTTAGCAAGCGGGGGGCCGAACGAGCAGTACTTC; cdr3_aa: CASSLASGGPNEQYF
v_call: TRBV2; clone_size: -; d_call: -; j_call: TRBJ2-7; cdr3_nt: TGTGCCAGCAGTGAATTCAACGAGCAGTACTTC; cdr3_aa: CASSEFNEQYF
v_call: TRBV5-6; clone_size: -; d_call: -; j_call: TRBJ1-1; cdr3_nt: TGTGCCAGCAGCTTGTCCTTGGGGGCGCACACTGAAGCTTTCTTT; cdr3_aa: CASSLSLGAHTEAFF
v_call: TRBV2; clone_size: -; d_call: -; j_call: TRBJ2-5; cdr3_nt: TGTGCCAGCTTGACGGGTCAAGAGACCCAGTACTTC; cdr3_aa: CASLTGQETQYF
v_call: TRBV2; clone_size: -; d_call: TRBD1; j_call: TRBJ1-5; cdr3_nt: TGTGCCAGCAGGGAGGGACAGAATCAGCCCCAGCATTTT; cdr3_aa: CASREGQNQPQHF
v_call: TRBV10-3; clone_size: -; d_call: TRBD1; j_call: TRBJ1-2; cdr3_nt: TGTGCCATCAGTGCCACAGACAGGGGGGCTGGCTACACCTTC; cdr3_aa: CAISATDRGAGYTF
v_call: TRBV30; clone_size: once; d_call: -; j_call: TRBJ1-1; cdr3_nt: TGTGCCCTCGATGGTACAGGTGGGAACACTGAAGCTTTCTTT; cdr3_aa: CALDGTGGNTEAFF
v_call: TRBV28; clone_size: once; d_call: -; j_call: TRBJ1-2; cdr3_nt: TGTGCCAGCAGGATCTATACCGGGACACAAAATCACTATGGCTACACCTTC; cdr3_aa: CASRIYTGTQNHYGYTF
v_call: TRBV2; clone_size: once; d_call: -; j_call: TRBJ2-1; cdr3_nt: TGTGCCAGCCGTGCCCCAACCCACTTTCCTACCTACAATGAGCAGTTCTTC; cdr3_aa: CASRAPTHFPTYNEQFF
v_call: TRBV7-2; clone_size: few; d_call: -; j_call: TRBJ1-6; cdr3_nt: TGTGCCAGCAGTTTTACAGGGTCACCCCTCCACTTT; cdr3_aa: CASSFTGSPLHF
v_call: TRBV29-1; clone_size: -; d_call: TRBD1; j_call: TRBJ2-2; cdr3_nt: TGCAGCGTTGAAAAAAGAGACAGGGGGTTCAACACCGGGGAGCTGTTTTTT; cdr3_aa: CSVEKRDRGFNTGELFF
v_call: TRBV28; clone_size: -; d_call: -; j_call: TRBJ2-1; cdr3_nt: TGTGCCAGCAGTTTATACGGGAGCTCCTACAATGAGCAGTTCTTC; cdr3_aa: CASSLYGSSYNEQFF
v_call: TRBV15; clone_size: -; d_call: TRBD1; j_call: TRBJ2-7; cdr3_nt: TGTGCCACCAGCCGGGACAGGGGGTACGAGCAGTACTTC; cdr3_aa: CATSRDRGYEQYF
v_call: TRBV18; clone_size: few; d_call: -; j_call: TRBJ1-6; cdr3_nt: TGTGCCAGCTCACTCAACCGGAATTCACCCCTCCACTTT; cdr3_aa: CASSLNRNSPLHF
v_call: TRBV25-1; clone_size: -; d_call: -; j_call: TRBJ1-6; cdr3_nt: TGTGCCAGCAGTGCCCGACAGGTGTATAATTCACCCCTCCACTTT; cdr3_aa: CASSARQVYNSPLHF
v_call: TRBV7-9; clone_size: -; d_call: -; j_call: TRBJ2-7; cdr3_nt: TGTGCCAGCAGCTTAGGAGGAGGGTACCCCTACGAGCAGTACTTC; cdr3_aa: CASSLGGGYPYEQYF
v_call: TRBV6-4; clone_size: -; d_call: TRBD2; j_call: TRBJ2-3; cdr3_nt: TGTGCCAGCAGTGACTTGGCTAGCGGGGGCTCAGATACGCAGTATTTT; cdr3_aa: CASSDLASGGSDTQYF
v_call: TRBV5-8; clone_size: -; d_call: TRBD2; j_call: TRBJ2-7; cdr3_nt: TGTGCCAGCAGCGTAGCCGGGAGGTTCTTC; cdr3_aa: CASSVAGRFF
v_call: TRBV7-3; clone_size: -; d_call: -; j_call: TRBJ2-5; cdr3_nt: TGTGCCAGCAGCCCACGACAGGCCCGGGAGACCCAGTACTTC; cdr3_aa: CASSPRQARETQYF
v_call: TRBV28; clone_size: -; d_call: TRBD2; j_call: TRBJ2-7; cdr3_nt: TGTGCCAGCCGGACTAGCGGCACCTACGAGCAGTACTTC; cdr3_aa: CASRTSGTYEQYF
v_call: TRBV13; clone_size: -; d_call: -; j_call: TRBJ2-3; cdr3_nt: TGTGCCAGCAGCTTTGCGAGCGGGAGCACAGATACGCAGTATTTT; cdr3_aa: CASSFASGSTDTQYF
v_call: TRBV5-1; clone_size: -; d_call: TRBD2; j_call: TRBJ2-3; cdr3_nt: TGCGCCAGCCGCATGACTAGCGAGAGCACAGATACGCAGTATTTT; cdr3_aa: CASRMTSESTDTQYF
v_call: TRBV28; clone_size: -; d_call: TRBD1; j_call: TRBJ2-1; cdr3_nt: TGTGCCAGCAGTTTATATCAGGACAGGGGCTCCTACAATGAGCAGTTCTTC; cdr3_aa: CASSLYQDRGSYNEQFF
v_call: TRBV28; clone_size: once; d_call: -; j_call: TRBJ2-3; cdr3_nt: TGTGCCAGCGGAGTGGATACGCAGTATTTT; cdr3_aa: CASGVDTQYF
v_call: TRBV27; clone_size: -; d_call: TRBD2; j_call: TRBJ2-3; cdr3_nt: TGTGCCAGCGGCGGACTAGCGGGAGGGGATACGCAGTATTTT; cdr3_aa: CASGGLAGGDTQYF
v_call: TRBV19; clone_size: -; d_call: -; j_call: TRBJ2-6; cdr3_nt: TGTGCCAGTAGTATGGGAGCTGGGGCCAACGTCCTGACTTTC; cdr3_aa: CASSMGAGANVLTF
v_call: TRBV27; clone_size: -; d_call: TRBD1; j_call: TRBJ2-7; cdr3_nt: TGTGCCAGCAGTTACCAGGGACAGGGGGCCCACGAGCAGTACTTC; cdr3_aa: CASSYQGQGAHEQYF
v_call: TRBV4-2; clone_size: -; d_call: TRBD2; j_call: TRBJ2-5; cdr3_nt: TGTGCCAGCAGCCAGGCGGGGGGAGGGGGAGAGACCCAGTACTTC; cdr3_aa: CASSQAGGGGETQYF
v_call: TRBV29-1; clone_size: -; d_call: -; j_call: TRBJ2-3; cdr3_nt: TGCAGCGTTTCCGACAGGCGAGGTCGGGATACGCAGTATTTT; cdr3_aa: CSVSDRRGRDTQYF
v_call: TRBV2; clone_size: -; d_call: -; j_call: TRBJ1-2; cdr3_nt: TGTGCCAGCAGTGAAAAGCGACAGCACTATGGCTACACCTTC; cdr3_aa: CASSEKRQHYGYTF
v_call: TRBV30; clone_size: -; d_call: -; j_call: TRBJ2-6; cdr3_nt: TGTGCCTGGAGTGTGGCAGGGCTGGCTGGGGCCAACGTCCTGACTTTC; cdr3_aa: CAWSVAGLAGANVLTF
v_call: TRBV7-9; clone_size: -; d_call: TRBD1; j_call: TRBJ1-4; cdr3_nt: TGTGCCAGCAGCCCAGGGGACAGGGGGCAATCTAATGAAAAACTGTTTTTT; cdr3_aa: CASSPGDRGQSNEKLFF
v_call: TRBV6-5; clone_size: -; d_call: -; j_call: TRBJ1-5; cdr3_nt: TGTGCCAGCAGTTATACAGGGTATAATCAGCCCCAGCATTTT; cdr3_aa: CASSYTGYNQPQHF
v_call: TRBV9; clone_size: -; d_call: -; j_call: TRBJ2-7; cdr3_nt: TGTGCCAGCAGCGTTCGGGGCCAGGGAGGCTACGAGCAGTACTTC; cdr3_aa: CASSVRGQGGYEQYF
v_call: TRBV25-1; clone_size: -; d_call: -; j_call: TRBJ2-6; cdr3_nt: TGTGCCAGCAGTCTCCCGGGTGCCGGGGCCAACGTCCTGACTTTC; cdr3_aa: CASSLPGAGANVLTF
v_call: TRBV28; clone_size: -; d_call: -; j_call: TRBJ2-7; cdr3_nt: TGTGCCAGCAGCCGCCCTAGCGTAAACCTCTACGAGCAGTACTTC; cdr3_aa: CASSRPSVNLYEQYF
v_call: TRBV15; clone_size: -; d_call: -; j_call: TRBJ1-1; cdr3_nt: TGTGCCACCAGCACCAGGGAGAACACTGAAGCTTTCTTT; cdr3_aa: CATSTRENTEAFF
v_call: TRBV28; clone_size: -; d_call: TRBD2; j_call: TRBJ2-7; cdr3_nt: TGTGCCAGCACTCGGACTAGCGGGATCGACGAGCAGTACTTC; cdr3_aa: CASTRTSGIDEQYF
v_call: TRBV2; clone_size: -; d_call: -; j_call: TRBJ2-3; cdr3_nt: TGTGCCAGCAGTTGGGGCAGGGGCACAGATACGCAGTATTTT; cdr3_aa: CASSWGRGTDTQYF
v_call: TRBV9; clone_size: few; d_call: -; j_call: TRBJ2-7; cdr3_nt: TGTGCCAGCAGCCAGGGGGGTTGGAGGGACTCCTACGAGCAGTACTTC; cdr3_aa: CASSQGGWRDSYEQYF
v_call: TRBV30; clone_size: -; d_call: -; j_call: TRBJ1-6; cdr3_nt: TGTGCCTGGAGTTCTGGGGGAGGCTCACCCCTCCACTTT; cdr3_aa: CAWSSGGGSPLHF
v_call: TRBV6-1; clone_size: -; d_call: TRBD1; j_call: TRBJ2-3; cdr3_nt: TGTGCCAGCAGTGAGCAACAGGACAGGGAAACAGATACGCAGTATTTT; cdr3_aa: CASSEQQDRETDTQYF
v_call: TRBV11-3; clone_size: -; d_call: -; j_call: TRBJ2-1; cdr3_nt: TGTGCCAGCAGCTTAGGAGGAATCTACAATGAGCAGTTCTTC; cdr3_aa: CASSLGGIYNEQFF
v_call: TRBV11-2; clone_size: -; d_call: TRBD1; j_call: TRBJ1-6; cdr3_nt: TGTGCCAGCAGCTTCTACGACAGGGAAAATTCACCCCTCCACTTT; cdr3_aa: CASSFYDRENSPLHF